A single T cell receptor beta chain is shown here with its context. The CDR3 runs to 12 residues. Germline V gives CDR1 SGDLS, CDR2 YYNGEE. Germline trimming cut 0 bases from V and 8 bases from J; bases unmatched to any gene: 1. The method was immunoSEQ multiplex PCR; TCRdb's version includes in-frame clones alone and lacks a portion of them. The sample holds 2 million to 2.5 million clones, roughly 93% seen once. These data belong to a study of shared clonotypes between healthy human individuals. This sequence originates from a young man in good health. Some clones in this sample may be carry-over from other donors' samples. Sequencing was performed on naive CD4+ T cells from PBMCs. Subset: CD45RA+ positively selected. The chain employs TRBV9 and TRBJ1-2, with 7 bases aligning to TRBD1. CDR3 nucleotides: TGTGCCAGCAGCGTAGGACAGGGCGGCTACACCTTC. This codes for CASSVGQGGYTF.